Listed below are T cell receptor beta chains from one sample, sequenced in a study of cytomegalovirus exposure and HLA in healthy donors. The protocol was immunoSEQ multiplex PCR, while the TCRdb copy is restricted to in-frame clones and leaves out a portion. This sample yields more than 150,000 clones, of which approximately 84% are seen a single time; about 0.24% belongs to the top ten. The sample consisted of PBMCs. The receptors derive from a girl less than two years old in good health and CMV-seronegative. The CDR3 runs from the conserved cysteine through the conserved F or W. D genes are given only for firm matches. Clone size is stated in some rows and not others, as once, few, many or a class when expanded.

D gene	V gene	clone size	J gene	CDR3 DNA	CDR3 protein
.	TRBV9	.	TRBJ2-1	TGTGCCAGCAGCGCCGTGGGAGGGGGGGGCCGGAATGAGCAGTTCTTC	CASSAVGGGGRNEQFF
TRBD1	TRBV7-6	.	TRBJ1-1	TGTGCCAGCAGCTATGAGACAGGGGTGGTCACTGAAGCTTTCTTT	CASSYETGVVTEAFF
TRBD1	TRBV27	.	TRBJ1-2	TGTGCCAGCAGTTTATCGGGGACAGGGGTCGGGGTTGGCTACACCTTC	CASSLSGTGVGVGYTF
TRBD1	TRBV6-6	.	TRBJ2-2	TGTGCCAGCAGTCCCCCGGGACAGGGGGACACCGGGGAGCTGTTTTTT	CASSPPGQGDTGELFF
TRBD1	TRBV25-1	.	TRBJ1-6	TGTGCCAGCAGTGAATCGAGGGCCGGGACAGGGAGATCACCCCTCCACTTT	CASSESRAGTGRSPLHF
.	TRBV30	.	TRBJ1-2	TGTGCCTGGAGTGTCACCAGGGGAAACTATGGCTACACCTTC	CAWSVTRGNYGYTF
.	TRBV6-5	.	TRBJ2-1	TGTGCCAGCAGTCCCAGCGGTCACAATGAGCAGTTCTTC	CASSPSGHNEQFF
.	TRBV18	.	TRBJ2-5	TGTGCCAGCTCATTCAAAGAGACCCAGTACTTC	CASSFKETQYF
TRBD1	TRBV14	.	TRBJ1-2	TGTGCCAGCAGCCACCCACAGGGGGGGGCTTATGGCTACACCTTC	CASSHPQGGAYGYTF
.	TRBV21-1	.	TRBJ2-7	TGTGCCAGCAGCAAAGGTCCTAGCGGGGGCAATAGCTCCTACGAGCAGTACTTC	CASSKGPSGGNSSYEQYF
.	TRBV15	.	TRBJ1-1	TGTGCCACCAGCAGACCTTGGGGGCTAGGCACTGAAGCTTTCTTT	CATSRPWGLGTEAFF
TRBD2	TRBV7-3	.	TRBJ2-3	TGTGCCAGCAGCTTAAACGGCGGGGGGGGGACAGATACGCAGTATTTT	CASSLNGGGGTDTQYF
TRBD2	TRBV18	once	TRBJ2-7	TGTGCCAGCCCCCCCCCGGGGGGGGGCTCCTACGAGCAGTACTTC	CASPPPGGGSYEQYF
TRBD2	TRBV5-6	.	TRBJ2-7	TGTGCCAGCAGCTGGGGACTAGTCTACGAGCAGTACTTC	CASSWGLVYEQYF
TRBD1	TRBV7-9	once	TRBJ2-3	TGTGCCAGCAGCTTAGGGACAGGGCGTGATACGCAGTATTTT	CASSLGTGRDTQYF
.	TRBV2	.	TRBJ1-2	TGTGCCACAAGAGGTGGGGGGGTCTATGGCTACACCTTC	CATRGGGVYGYTF